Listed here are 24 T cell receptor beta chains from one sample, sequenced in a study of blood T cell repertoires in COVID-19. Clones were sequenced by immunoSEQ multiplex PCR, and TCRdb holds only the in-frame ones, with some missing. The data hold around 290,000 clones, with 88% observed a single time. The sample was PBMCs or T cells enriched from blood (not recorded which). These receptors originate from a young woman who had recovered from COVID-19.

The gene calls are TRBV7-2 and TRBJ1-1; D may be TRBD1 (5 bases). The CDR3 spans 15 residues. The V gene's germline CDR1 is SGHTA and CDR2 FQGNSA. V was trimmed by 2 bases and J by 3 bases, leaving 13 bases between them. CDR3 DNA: TGTGCCAGCAGCTTAATTTGGGGGGGAGACACTGAAGCTTTCTTT. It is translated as CASSLIWGGDTEAFF.

The CDR3 nucleotides are TGCGCCAGCAGCTCCACTAGCGGGGCCTCCTACAATGAGCAGTTCTTC. Encoded protein: CASSSTSGASYNEQFF. The chain recombines TRBV5-1 with TRBJ2-1; 10 nucleotides align to TRBD2. The J segment lost 0 bases and the V segment lost 3 bases, leaving 3 bases of the junction unmatched. Per the germline V gene, CDR1 is SGHRS and CDR2 is YFSETQ. The CDR3 has 16 amino acids.

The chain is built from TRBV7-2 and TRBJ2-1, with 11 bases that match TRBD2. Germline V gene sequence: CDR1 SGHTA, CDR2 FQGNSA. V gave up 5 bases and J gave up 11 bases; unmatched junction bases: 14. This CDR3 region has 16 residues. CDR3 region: CASSTDGSGGAIKQFF. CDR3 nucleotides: TGTGCCAGCAGCACTGATGGTAGCGGGGGGGCCATAAAGCAGTTCTTC.

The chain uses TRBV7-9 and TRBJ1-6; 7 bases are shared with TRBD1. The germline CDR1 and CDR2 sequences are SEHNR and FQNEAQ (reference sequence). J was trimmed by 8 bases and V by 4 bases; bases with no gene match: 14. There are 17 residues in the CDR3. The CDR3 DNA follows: TGTGCCAGCAGCTCAGAAGCTGTTTGGGACAGTCATTCACCCCTCCACTTT. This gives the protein CASSSEAVWDSHSPLHF.

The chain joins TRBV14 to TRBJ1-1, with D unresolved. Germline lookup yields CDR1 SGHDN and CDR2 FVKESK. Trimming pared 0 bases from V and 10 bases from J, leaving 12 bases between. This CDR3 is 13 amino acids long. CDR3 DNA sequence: TGTGCCAGCAGCCAAGACCTCCTCTTCCGAGCTTTCTTT. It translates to CASSQDLLFRAFF.

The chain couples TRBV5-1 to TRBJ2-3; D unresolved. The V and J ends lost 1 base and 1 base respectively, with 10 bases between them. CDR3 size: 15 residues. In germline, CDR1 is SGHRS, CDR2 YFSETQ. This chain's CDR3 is CASSLMAQGTDTQYF. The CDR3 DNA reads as TGCGCCAGCAGCTTGATGGCGCAGGGCACAGATACGCAGTATTTT.

In DNA form, the CDR3 reads TGTGCCAGCAGCCAATTCGGGCGCCTAGCGGGGGGCCCCCATGGGGAGACCCAGTACTTC. Its translation is CASSQFGRLAGGPHGETQYF. This chain joins TRBV4-2 and TRBJ2-5; TRBD2 matches 11 bases. Germline CDR1 reads LGHNA; CDR2 reads YNFKEQ. V was clipped by 2 bases and J by 5 bases; unmatched bases: 19. The CDR3 totals 20 residues.

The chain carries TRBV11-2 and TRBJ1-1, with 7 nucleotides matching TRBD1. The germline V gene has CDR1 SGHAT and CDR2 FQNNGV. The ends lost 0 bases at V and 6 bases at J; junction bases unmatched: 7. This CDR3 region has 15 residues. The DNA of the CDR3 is TGTGCCAGCAGCTTAGATATCGGGACAGTATCTGAAGCTTTCTTT. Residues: CASSLDIGTVSEAFF. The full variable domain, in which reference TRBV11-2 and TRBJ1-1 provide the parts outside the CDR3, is EAGVAQSPRYKIIEKRQSVAFWCNPISGHATLYWYQQILGQGPKLLIQFQNNGVVDDSQLPKDRFSAERLKGVDSTLKIQPAKLEDSAVYLCASSLDIGTVSEAFFGQGTRLTVV.

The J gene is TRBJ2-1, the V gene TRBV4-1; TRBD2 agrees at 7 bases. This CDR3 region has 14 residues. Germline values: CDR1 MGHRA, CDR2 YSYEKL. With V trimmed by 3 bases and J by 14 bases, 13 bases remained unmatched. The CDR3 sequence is CASSQARLASEKFF. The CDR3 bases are TGCGCCAGCAGCCAGGCTAGACTAGCATCGGAAAAGTTCTTC.

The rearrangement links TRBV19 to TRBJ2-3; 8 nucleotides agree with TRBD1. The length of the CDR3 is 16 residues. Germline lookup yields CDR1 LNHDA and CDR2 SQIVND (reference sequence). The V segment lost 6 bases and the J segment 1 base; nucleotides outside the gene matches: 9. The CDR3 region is CASRLAGTGRTDTQYF. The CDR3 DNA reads TGTGCCAGTAGACTAGCCGGGACAGGACGCACAGATACGCAGTATTTT.

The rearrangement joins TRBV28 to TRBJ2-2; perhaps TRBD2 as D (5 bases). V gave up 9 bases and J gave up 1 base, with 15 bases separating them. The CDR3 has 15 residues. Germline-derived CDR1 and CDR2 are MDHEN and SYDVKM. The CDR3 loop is CASRSSFMNTGELFF. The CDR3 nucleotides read TGTGCCAGTCGGTCTAGCTTCATGAACACCGGGGAGCTGTTTTTT.

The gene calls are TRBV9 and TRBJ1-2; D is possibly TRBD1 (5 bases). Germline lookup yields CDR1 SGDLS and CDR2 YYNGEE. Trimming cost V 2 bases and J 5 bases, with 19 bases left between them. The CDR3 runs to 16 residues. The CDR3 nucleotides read TGTGCCAGCAGCGTCCGAATGGGTGACCCAGGGTATGGCTACACCTTC. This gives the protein CASSVRMGDPGYGYTF.

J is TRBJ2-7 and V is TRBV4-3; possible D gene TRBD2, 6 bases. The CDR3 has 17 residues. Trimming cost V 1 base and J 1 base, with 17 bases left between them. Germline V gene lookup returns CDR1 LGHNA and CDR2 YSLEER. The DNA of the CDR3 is TGCGCCAGCAGCCAAGTCTGGGGCGGGGAGAATTCCTACGAGCAGTACTTC. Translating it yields CASSQVWGGENSYEQYF.

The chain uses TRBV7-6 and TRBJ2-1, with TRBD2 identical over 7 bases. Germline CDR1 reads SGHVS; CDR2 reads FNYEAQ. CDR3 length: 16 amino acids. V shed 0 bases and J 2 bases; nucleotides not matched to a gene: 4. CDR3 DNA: TGTGCCAGCAGCTTAGCGCCTCTAGCGGCCTACAATGAGCAGTTCTTC. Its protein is CASSLAPLAAYNEQFF.

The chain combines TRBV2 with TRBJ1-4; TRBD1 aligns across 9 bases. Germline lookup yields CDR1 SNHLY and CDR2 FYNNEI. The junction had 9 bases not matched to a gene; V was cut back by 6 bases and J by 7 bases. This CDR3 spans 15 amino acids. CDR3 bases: TGTGCCAGCAGGGGCTCGGGACAGGGCGGTGAAAAACTGTTTTTT. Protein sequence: CASRGSGQGGEKLFF.

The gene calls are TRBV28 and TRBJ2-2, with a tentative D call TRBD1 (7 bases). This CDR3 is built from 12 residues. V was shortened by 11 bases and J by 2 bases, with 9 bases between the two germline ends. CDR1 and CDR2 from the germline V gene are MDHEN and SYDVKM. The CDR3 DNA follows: TGTGCCGGAGGGGGCAACACCGGGGAGCTGTTTTTT. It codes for CAGGGNTGELFF.

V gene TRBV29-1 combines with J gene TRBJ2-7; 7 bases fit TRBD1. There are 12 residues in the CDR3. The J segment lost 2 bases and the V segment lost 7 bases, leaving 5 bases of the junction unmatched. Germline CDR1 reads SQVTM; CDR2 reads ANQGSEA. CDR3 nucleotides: TGCAGCGCCACAGGGGCAACCTACGAGCAGTACTTC. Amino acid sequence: CSATGATYEQYF.

Written as DNA, the CDR3 is TGTGCCAGCAGTGAAGGACAGGGCTATGGCTACACCTTC. Protein product: CASSEGQGYGYTF. This rearrangement joins TRBV6-1 to TRBJ1-2; TRBD1 matches 7 bases. The CDR3 is made up of 13 amino acids. V was pared by 1 base and J by 4 bases, with 0 bases of the junction left unmatched. Germline V gene data show CDR1 as MNHNS and CDR2 as SASEGT.

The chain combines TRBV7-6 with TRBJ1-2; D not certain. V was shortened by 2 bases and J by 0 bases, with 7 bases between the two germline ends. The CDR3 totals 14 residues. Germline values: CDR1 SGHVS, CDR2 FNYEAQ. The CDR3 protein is CASSLLEANYGYTF. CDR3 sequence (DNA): TGTGCCAGCAGCTTACTGGAGGCTAACTATGGCTACACCTTC.

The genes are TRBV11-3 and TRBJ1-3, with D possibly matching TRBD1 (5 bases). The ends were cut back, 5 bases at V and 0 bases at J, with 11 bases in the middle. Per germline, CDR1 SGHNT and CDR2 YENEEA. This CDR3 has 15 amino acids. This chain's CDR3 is CASSPSGYSGNTIYF. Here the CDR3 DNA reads TGTGCCAGCAGCCCTTCAGGGTACTCTGGAAACACCATATATTTT. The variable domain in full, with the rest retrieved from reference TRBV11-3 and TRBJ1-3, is EAGVVQSPRYKIIEKKQPVAFWCNPISGHNTLYWYLQNLGQGPELLIRYENEEAVDDSQLPKDRFSAERLKGVDSTLKIQPAELGDSAVYLCASSPSGYSGNTIYFGEGSWLTVV.

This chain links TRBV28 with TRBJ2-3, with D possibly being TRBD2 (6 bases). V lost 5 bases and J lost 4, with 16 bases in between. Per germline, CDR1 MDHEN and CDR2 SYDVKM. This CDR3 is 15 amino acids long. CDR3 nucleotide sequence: TGTGCCAGCAGTGTCATCGGGAGACGGGCAGATACGCAGTATTTT. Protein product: CASSVIGRRADTQYF.

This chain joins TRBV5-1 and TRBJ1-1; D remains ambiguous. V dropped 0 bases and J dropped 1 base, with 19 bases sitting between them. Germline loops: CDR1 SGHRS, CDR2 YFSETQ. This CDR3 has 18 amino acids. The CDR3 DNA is TGCGCCAGCAGCTTGGACCCCCGACGGGCGAGGGCGAACACTGAAGCTTTCTTT. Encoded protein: CASSLDPRRARANTEAFF. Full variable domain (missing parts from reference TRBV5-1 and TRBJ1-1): KAGVTQTPRYLIKTRGQQVTLSCSPISGHRSVSWYQQTPGQGLQFLFEYFSETQRNKGNFPGRFSGRQFSNSRSEMNVSTLELGDSALYLCASSLDPRRARANTEAFFGQGTRLTVV.

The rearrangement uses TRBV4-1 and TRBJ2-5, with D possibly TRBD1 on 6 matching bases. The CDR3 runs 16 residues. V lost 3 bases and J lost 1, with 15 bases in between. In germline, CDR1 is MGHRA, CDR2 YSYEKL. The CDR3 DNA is TGCGCCAGCAGCCACTTCTCAGGGGACCCCCAAGAGACCCAGTACTTC. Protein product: CASSHFSGDPQETQYF.

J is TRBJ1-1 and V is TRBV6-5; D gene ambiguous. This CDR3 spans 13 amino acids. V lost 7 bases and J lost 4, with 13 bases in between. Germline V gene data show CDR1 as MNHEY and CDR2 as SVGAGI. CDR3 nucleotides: TGTGCCAGCACGGTCGGAGCACCCACTGAAGCTTTCTTT. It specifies CASTVGAPTEAFF.